The subject of this entry is one T cell receptor beta chain. The germline V gene has CDR1 SGHTS and CDR2 YDEGEE. CDR3 length: 12 residues. The V segment lost 2 bases and the J segment 9 bases; nucleotides outside the gene matches: 3. Clones were read by immunoSEQ multiplex PCR, and TCRdb kept only the in-frame ones, dropping some. The sample yields tens of thousands of clones, 91% seen once. These data come from a study of T cell changes during pregnancy in multiple sclerosis. This clonotype was sampled from a female donor with multiple sclerosis, enrolled in a pregnancy study. The chain joins TRBV5-8 to TRBJ2-5, with 8 nucleotides matching TRBD1. This material consisted of peripheral blood, taken in the first trimester of pregnancy. The CDR3 DNA reads TGTGCCAGCAGCTTAGTGACAGGGGCCCAGTACTTC. Its protein is CASSLVTGAQYF.